The rows below give T cell receptor beta chains drawn from one sample of a study of beta chain features in type 1 diabetes. Here immunoSEQ multiplex PCR was the method, and the copy in TCRdb shows in-frame clones only, minus some. Here the sample spans under 900,000 clones, under 20% being singletons. What was sequenced was naive CD4+ T cells from blood. These receptors were obtained from a woman aged 18-29 years in good health. CDR3s include the opening cysteine and the closing phenylalanine or tryptophan. D genes are given only for firm matches. Not every row has a clone size; where given, it reads once, few, many or a size class.

V	J	D	size	length	CDR3	DNA
TRBV10-3	TRBJ1-2	NA	NA	13	CAITRDGNYGYTF	TGTGCCATCACCAGGGACGGTAACTATGGCTACACCTTC
TRBV6-1	TRBJ1-2	TRBD1	few	14	CAISERQGGYGYTF	TGTGCCATCAGTGAACGACAGGGAGGCTATGGCTACACCTTC
TRBV4-1	TRBJ2-5	TRBD2	few	16	CASSQNLDSGRETQYF	TGCGCCAGCAGCCAAAATCTCGACAGCGGGAGAGAGACCCAGTACTTC
TRBV5-1	TRBJ1-4	NA	NA	15	CASRSVGATNEKLFF	TGCGCCAGCAGGTCCGTGGGTGCAACTAATGAAAAACTGTTTTTT
TRBV18	TRBJ1-5	NA	NA	16	CASSPGRVSSNQPQHF	TGTGCCAGCTCACCGGGACGGGTTTCTAGCAATCAGCCCCAGCATTTT
TRBV2	TRBJ2-7	NA	NA	15	CASRVEWGRSYEQYF	TGTGCCAGCAGGGTGGAGTGGGGCAGGTCCTACGAGCAGTACTTC
TRBV7-2	TRBJ2-3	TRBD2	once	16	CASTLLAGTSTDTQYF	TGTGCCAGCACCCTTTTAGCGGGGACGAGCACAGATACGCAGTATTTT
TRBV27	TRBJ2-1	NA	NA	15	CASSITRDSYNEQFF	TGTGCCAGCAGTATAACAAGGGATTCCTACAATGAGCAGTTCTTC
TRBV5-1	TRBJ2-7	NA	NA	12	CASAGTSYEQYF	TGCGCCAGCGCTGGGACCTCCTACGAGCAGTACTTC
TRBV7-2	TRBJ2-3	TRBD1	NA	15	CASSPTGARIDTQYF	TGTGCCAGCAGCCCGACAGGGGCCCGAATAGATACGCAGTATTTT
TRBV20-1	TRBJ2-7	NA	few	10	CSAATYEQYF	TGCAGTGCGGCAACCTACGAGCAGTACTTC
TRBV7-6	TRBJ1-2	NA	few	13	CASSLGRGNGYTF	TGTGCCAGCAGCTTAGGACGGGGAAATGGCTACACCTTC
TRBV5-4	TRBJ2-2	NA	NA	14	CASSIQGRAGELFF	TGTGCCAGCAGCATACAGGGGAGGGCCGGGGAGCTGTTTTTT
TRBV2	TRBJ1-1	NA	NA	14	CASSEISREGEAFF	TGTGCCAGCAGTGAAATAAGCAGGGAGGGTGAAGCTTTCTTT
TRBV18	TRBJ2-3	NA	NA	13	CASSTWSPDTQYF	TGTGCCAGCTCAACCTGGAGCCCAGATACGCAGTATTTT
TRBV7-3	TRBJ1-1	NA	few	13	CASSLTSTTEAFF	TGTGCCAGCAGCTTAACGTCGACCACTGAAGCTTTCTTT
TRBV5-1	TRBJ2-2	NA	few	15	CASSWGPRDTGELFF	TGCGCCAGCAGCTGGGGCCCCCGGGACACCGGGGAGCTGTTTTTT
TRBV7-8	TRBJ2-2	TRBD2	NA	16	CASSLVTSGKAGELFF	TGTGCCAGCAGCTTAGTTACTAGCGGGAAAGCCGGGGAGCTGTTTTTT